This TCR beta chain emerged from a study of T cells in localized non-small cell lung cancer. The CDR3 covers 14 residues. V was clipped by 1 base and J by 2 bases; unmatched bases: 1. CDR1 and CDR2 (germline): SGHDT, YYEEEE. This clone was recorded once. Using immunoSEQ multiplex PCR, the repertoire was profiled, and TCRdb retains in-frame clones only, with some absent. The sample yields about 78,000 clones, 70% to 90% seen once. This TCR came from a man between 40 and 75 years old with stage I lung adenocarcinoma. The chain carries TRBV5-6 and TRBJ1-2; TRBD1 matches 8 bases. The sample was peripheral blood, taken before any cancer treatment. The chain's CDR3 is CASSLYRGNYGYTF. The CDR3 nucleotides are TGTGCCAGCAGCTTGTACAGGGGGAACTATGGCTACACCTTC.